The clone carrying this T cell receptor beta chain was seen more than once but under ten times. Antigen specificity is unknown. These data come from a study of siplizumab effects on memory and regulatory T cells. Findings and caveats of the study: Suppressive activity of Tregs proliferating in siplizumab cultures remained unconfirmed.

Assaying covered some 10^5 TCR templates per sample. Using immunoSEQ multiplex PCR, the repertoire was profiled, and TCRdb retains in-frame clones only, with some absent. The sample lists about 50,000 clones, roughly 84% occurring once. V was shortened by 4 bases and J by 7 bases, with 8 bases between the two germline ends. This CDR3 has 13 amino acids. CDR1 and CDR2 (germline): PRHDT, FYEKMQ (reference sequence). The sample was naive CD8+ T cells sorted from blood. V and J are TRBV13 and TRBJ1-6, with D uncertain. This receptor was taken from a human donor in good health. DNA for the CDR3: TGTGCCAGCAGCTCAGCCCCAAATTCACCCCTCCACTTT. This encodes CASSSAPNSPLHF.